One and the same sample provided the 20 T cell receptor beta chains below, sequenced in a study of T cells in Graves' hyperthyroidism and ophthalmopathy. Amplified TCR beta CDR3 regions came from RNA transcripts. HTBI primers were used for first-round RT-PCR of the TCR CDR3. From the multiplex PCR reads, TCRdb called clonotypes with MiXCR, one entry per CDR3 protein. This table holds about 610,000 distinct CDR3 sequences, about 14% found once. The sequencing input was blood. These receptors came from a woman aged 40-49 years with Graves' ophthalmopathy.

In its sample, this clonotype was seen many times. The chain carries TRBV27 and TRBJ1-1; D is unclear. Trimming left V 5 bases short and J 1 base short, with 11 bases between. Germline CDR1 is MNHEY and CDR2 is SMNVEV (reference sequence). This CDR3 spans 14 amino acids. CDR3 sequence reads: CASSPRSGNTEAFF. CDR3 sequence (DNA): TGTGCCAGCAGTCCCCGATCGGGGAACACTGAAGCTTTCTTT.

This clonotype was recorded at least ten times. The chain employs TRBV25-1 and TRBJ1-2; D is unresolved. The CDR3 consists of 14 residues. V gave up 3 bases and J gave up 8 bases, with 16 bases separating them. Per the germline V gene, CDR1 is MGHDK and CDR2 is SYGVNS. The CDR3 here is CASSDLLDGRGYTF. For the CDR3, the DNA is TGTGCCAGCAGTGATCTTTTAGACGGCCGGGGCTACACCTTC.

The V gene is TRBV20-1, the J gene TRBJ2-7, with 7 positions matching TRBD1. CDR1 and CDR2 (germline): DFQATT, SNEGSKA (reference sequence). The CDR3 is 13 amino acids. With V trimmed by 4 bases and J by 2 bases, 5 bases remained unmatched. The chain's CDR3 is CSATGTDPYEQYF. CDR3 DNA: TGCAGTGCTACCGGGACAGACCCCTACGAGCAGTACTTC.

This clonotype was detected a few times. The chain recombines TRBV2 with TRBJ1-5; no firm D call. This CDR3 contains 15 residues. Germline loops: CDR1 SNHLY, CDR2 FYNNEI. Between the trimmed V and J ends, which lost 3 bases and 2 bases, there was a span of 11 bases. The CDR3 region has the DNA TGTGCCAGCAGTGAGCAAGGGCTTGGCAATCAGCCCCAGCATTTT. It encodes CASSEQGLGNQPQHF.

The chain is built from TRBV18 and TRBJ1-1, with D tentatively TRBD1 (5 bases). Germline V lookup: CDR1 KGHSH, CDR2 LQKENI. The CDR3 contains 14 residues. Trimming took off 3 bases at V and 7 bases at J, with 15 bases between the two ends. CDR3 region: CASSPSGHRLEAFF. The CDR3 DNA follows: TGTGCCAGCTCACCCTCAGGACACAGGCTTGAAGCTTTCTTT.

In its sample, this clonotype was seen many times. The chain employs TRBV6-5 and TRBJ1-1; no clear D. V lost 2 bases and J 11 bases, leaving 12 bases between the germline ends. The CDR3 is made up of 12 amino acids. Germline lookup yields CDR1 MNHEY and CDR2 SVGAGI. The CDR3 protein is CASSYGTTMAFF. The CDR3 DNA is TGTGCCAGCAGTTACGGCACTACGATGGCTTTCTTT.

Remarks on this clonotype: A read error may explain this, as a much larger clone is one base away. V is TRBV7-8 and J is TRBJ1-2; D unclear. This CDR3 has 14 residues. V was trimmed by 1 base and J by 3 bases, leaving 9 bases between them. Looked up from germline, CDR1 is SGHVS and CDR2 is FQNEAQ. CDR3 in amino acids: CASSLGSRDYGYTF. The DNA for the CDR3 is TGTGCCAGCAGCTTAGGCTCGCGGGACTATGGCTACACCTTC.

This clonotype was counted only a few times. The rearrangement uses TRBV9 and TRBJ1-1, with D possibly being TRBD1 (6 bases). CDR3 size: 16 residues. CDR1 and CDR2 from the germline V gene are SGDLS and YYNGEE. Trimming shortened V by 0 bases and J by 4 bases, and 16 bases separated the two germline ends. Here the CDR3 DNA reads TGTGCCAGCAGCGTAGGGTCTGGGGGCGGGAGCACTGAAGCTTTCTTT. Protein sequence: CASSVGSGGGSTEAFF.

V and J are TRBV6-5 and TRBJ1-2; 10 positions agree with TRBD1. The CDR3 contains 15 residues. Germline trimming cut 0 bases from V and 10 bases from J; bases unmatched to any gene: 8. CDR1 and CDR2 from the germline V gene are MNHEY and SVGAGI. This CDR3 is CASSYSESGTGVYTF. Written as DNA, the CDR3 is TGTGCCAGCAGTTACTCCGAATCCGGGACAGGGGTCTACACCTTC.

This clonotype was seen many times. This CDR3 is CASNRDVDGQYF. The CDR3 nucleotides are TGTGCCAGCAACAGGGATGTGGACGGGCAGTACTTC. V is TRBV28 and J is TRBJ2-7; TRBD1 is a possible D gene (6 bases). CDR1 and CDR2 (germline): MDHEN, SYDVKM. The CDR3 is made up of 12 amino acids. The germline V and J ends were trimmed by 7 bases and 9 bases, with 16 bases remaining between them.

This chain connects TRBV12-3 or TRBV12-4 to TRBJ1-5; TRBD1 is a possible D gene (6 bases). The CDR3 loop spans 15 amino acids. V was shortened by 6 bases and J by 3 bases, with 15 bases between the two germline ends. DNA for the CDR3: TGTGCCAGCAGGCTAAACCGGGACAACAATCAGCCCCAGCATTTT. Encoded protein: CASRLNRDNNQPQHF.

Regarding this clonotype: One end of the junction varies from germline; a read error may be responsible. As DNA, the CDR3 is TGTGCCAGCAGCTTGGGCGCGGGAGGGAGAAAGGACCAAGTGACCCAGTACTTC. Translating gives CASSLGAGGRKDQVTQYF. The chain uses TRBV11-2 and TRBJ2-5; 9 positions agree with TRBD2. The CDR3 consists of 18 residues. From germline, CDR1 is SGHAT and CDR2 FQNNGV.

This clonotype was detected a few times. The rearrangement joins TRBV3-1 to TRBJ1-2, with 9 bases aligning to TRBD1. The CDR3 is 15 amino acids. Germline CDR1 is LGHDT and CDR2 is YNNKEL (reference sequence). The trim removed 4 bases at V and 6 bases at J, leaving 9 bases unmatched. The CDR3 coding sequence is TGTGCCAGCAGCCCAAGACGGACAGGGGTGGATGGCTACACCTTC. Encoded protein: CASSPRRTGVDGYTF.

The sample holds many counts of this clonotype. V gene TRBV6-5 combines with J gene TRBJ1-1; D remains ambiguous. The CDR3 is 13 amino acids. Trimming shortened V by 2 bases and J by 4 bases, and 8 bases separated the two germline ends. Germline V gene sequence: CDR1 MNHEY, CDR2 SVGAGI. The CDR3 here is CASSYNPSTEAFF. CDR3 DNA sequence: TGTGCCAGCAGTTACAATCCGAGCACTGAAGCTTTCTTT.

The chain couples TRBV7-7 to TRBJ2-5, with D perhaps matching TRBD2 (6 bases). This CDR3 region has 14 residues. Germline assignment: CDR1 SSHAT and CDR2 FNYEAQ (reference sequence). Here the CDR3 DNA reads TGTGCTAGCGGCTTAGTCCCTAGCGAAGAGACCCAGTACTTC. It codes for CASGLVPSEETQYF.

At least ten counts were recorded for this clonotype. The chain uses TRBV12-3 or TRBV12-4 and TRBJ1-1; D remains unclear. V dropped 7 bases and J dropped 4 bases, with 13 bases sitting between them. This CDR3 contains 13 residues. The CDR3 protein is CASTGPESTEAFF. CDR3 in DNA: TGTGCCAGCACCGGCCCAGAGAGCACTGAAGCTTTCTTT.

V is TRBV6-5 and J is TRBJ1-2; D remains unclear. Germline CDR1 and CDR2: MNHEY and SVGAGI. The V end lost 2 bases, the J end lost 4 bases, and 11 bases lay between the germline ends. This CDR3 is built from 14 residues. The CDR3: CASSYGRKGYGYTF. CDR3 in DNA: TGTGCCAGCAGTTACGGACGGAAGGGCTATGGCTACACCTTC.

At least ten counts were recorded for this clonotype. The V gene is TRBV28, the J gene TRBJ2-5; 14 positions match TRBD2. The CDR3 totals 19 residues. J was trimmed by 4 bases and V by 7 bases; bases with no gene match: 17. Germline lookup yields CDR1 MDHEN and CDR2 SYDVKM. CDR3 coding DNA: TGTGCCAGCACCATCCCGCCGGGACTAGCGGGAGTAGGTCGAGAGACCCAGTACTTC. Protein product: CASTIPPGLAGVGRETQYF.

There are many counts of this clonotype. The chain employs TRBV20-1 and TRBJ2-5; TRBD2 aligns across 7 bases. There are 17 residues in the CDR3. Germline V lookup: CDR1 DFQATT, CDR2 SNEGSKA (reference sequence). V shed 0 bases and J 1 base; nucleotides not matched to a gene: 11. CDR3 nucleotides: TGCAGTGCTAGAGATTCGGGACCACTAGCGTTCCAAGAGACCCAGTACTTC. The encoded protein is CSARDSGPLAFQETQYF.

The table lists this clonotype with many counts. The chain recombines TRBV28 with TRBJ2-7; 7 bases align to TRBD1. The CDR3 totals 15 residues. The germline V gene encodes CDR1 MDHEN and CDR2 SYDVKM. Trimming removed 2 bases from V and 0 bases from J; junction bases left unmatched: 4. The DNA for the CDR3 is TGTGCCAGCAGTTTAGGGGACAGCCTCTCCTACGAGCAGTACTTC. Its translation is CASSLGDSLSYEQYF. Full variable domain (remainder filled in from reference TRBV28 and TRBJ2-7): DVKVTQSSRYLVKRTGEKVFLECVQDMDHENMFWYRQDPGLGLRLIYFSYDVKMKEKGDIPEGYSVSREKKERFSLILESASTNQTSMYLCASSLGDSLSYEQYFGPGTRLTVT.